This T cell receptor (beta chain) was profiled in a study of Ad26.COV2.S vaccination and SARS-CoV-2 variants. Study details: Into the muscle, Ad26.COV2.S was dosed once or twice, 56 days apart.

With 1 base removed from V and 3 bases from J, the gap between germline ends came to 10 bases. The CDR3 spans 15 residues. Germline values: CDR1 SGHDT, CDR2 YYEEEE. The treatment denotes: some 20 received Ad26.COV2.S at low or high dose, single or two shots; several received placebo; per-sample allocation not given. Samples came from day 63 after the first vaccine or placebo injection. This person who donated was an adult of 18-55 years in Boston. This table comes from immunoSEQ multiplex PCR, and its TCRdb copy is limited to in-frame clones, with some not included. The data show 300,000 to 400,000 clones, with 86% seen just once and roughly 1.9% held by the top ten.

This rearrangement joins TRBV5-6 to TRBJ1-4; no clear D gene. The source of this sequence is a person between 18 and 60 years old who received the Ad26.COV2.S COVID-19 vaccine or a placebo. Sequencing used peripheral blood, obtained in a trial of Ad26.COV2.S vaccine versus placebo. CDR3 in DNA: TGTGCCAGCAGCTTGTTGGCAGGATCTAATGAAAAACTGTTTTTT. Protein: CASSLLAGSNEKLFF.